This is a list of T cell receptor beta chains from one sample in a study of T-cell memory formation after mild COVID-19. TCRdb reprocessed the 5' RACE reads with MiXCR, giving one entry per CDR3 protein. The sample holds over 450,000 distinct CDR3 sequences, 20% seen once. The sequenced sample was PBMCs or a T cell subset sorted from them (not recorded which). These receptors were taken from an adult woman who had mild COVID-19 (a few samples of this study predate the infection). Cell type and time point are not known. Each CDR3 is given with its conserved first and last residue. Each record gives: D gene, V gene, J gene, clone size, CDR3 protein, CDR3 DNA. The D gene is left open where the match is weak. Clone size appears in some rows only: once, few, many, or a class for an expanded clone.

d_call: .
v_call: TRBV7-7
j_call: TRBJ2-3
clone_size: .
cdr3_aa: CASSLAPTGSTDTQYF
cdr3_nt: TGTGCCAGCAGCTTAGCGCCGACGGGGTCCACAGATACGCAGTATTTT

d_call: .
v_call: TRBV4-1
j_call: TRBJ2-1
clone_size: many
cdr3_aa: CASSQEVGTYNEQFF
cdr3_nt: TGCGCCAGCAGCCAAGAGGTGGGAACCTACAATGAGCAGTTCTTC

d_call: TRBD2
v_call: TRBV11-3
j_call: TRBJ2-1
clone_size: .
cdr3_aa: CASSLKLAGGRNEQFF
cdr3_nt: TGTGCCAGCAGCTTAAAACTAGCGGGGGGGCGGAATGAGCAGTTCTTC

d_call: .
v_call: TRBV2
j_call: TRBJ1-4
clone_size: .
cdr3_aa: CASSQTYTGTLEKLFF
cdr3_nt: TGTGCCAGCAGTCAAACATATACCGGGACACTGGAAAAACTGTTTTTT

d_call: TRBD2
v_call: TRBV7-9
j_call: TRBJ2-3
clone_size: few
cdr3_aa: CASSRSGSGDTQYF
cdr3_nt: TGTGCCAGCAGCCGGAGCGGGAGCGGAGATACGCAGTATTTT

d_call: .
v_call: TRBV20-1
j_call: TRBJ1-1
clone_size: .
cdr3_aa: CSADQGADRTEAFF
cdr3_nt: TGCAGTGCCGACCAGGGCGCGGATCGCACTGAAGCTTTCTTT

d_call: .
v_call: TRBV27
j_call: TRBJ2-7
clone_size: .
cdr3_aa: CASSRKGTAWEQYF
cdr3_nt: TGTGCCAGCAGCCGTAAAGGGACGGCCTGGGAGCAGTACTTC

d_call: TRBD2
v_call: TRBV7-2
j_call: TRBJ2-2
clone_size: .
cdr3_aa: CASSRTNSGLGLRGRTGELFF
cdr3_nt: TGTGCCAGCAGCCGTACAAATTCTGGACTAGGTTTGCGAGGGAGGACCGGGGAGCTGTTTTTT

d_call: .
v_call: TRBV2
j_call: TRBJ2-1
clone_size: .
cdr3_aa: CASSDWRGSYNEQFF
cdr3_nt: TGTGCCAGCAGTGACTGGCGGGGCTCCTACAATGAGCAGTTCTTC

d_call: TRBD1
v_call: TRBV7-8
j_call: TRBJ1-5
clone_size: few
cdr3_aa: CASSTRQGGNQPQHF
cdr3_nt: TGTGCCAGCAGCACCAGACAGGGAGGCAATCAGCCCCAGCATTTT

d_call: TRBD1
v_call: TRBV6-2/TRBV6-3
j_call: TRBJ2-1
clone_size: .
cdr3_aa: CASSYSRGQQNEQFF
cdr3_nt: TGTGCCAGCAGTTACTCGAGGGGACAGCAGAATGAGCAGTTCTTC

d_call: .
v_call: TRBV29-1
j_call: TRBJ1-1
clone_size: .
cdr3_aa: CSVEGGAEAFF
cdr3_nt: TGCAGCGTTGAAGGAGGGGCTGAAGCTTTCTTT

d_call: .
v_call: TRBV7-3
j_call: TRBJ2-2
clone_size: .
cdr3_aa: CASSFMNTGELFF
cdr3_nt: TGTGCCAGCAGCTTCATGAACACCGGGGAGCTGTTTTTT

d_call: TRBD2
v_call: TRBV29-1
j_call: TRBJ2-7
clone_size: .
cdr3_aa: CSVEGTGSGIEQDEQYF
cdr3_nt: TGCAGCGTTGAAGGTACGGGTAGCGGGATAGAACAAGACGAGCAGTACTTC

d_call: TRBD2
v_call: TRBV24-1
j_call: TRBJ2-3
clone_size: .
cdr3_aa: CATSVLGLAGDTDTQYF
cdr3_nt: TGTGCCACCAGTGTTTTAGGACTAGCGGGCGACACAGATACGCAGTATTTT

d_call: TRBD1
v_call: TRBV2
j_call: TRBJ1-2
clone_size: few
cdr3_aa: CASSGQGGGYTF
cdr3_nt: TGTGCCAGCAGCGGACAGGGTGGAGGCTACACCTTC

d_call: .
v_call: TRBV7-9
j_call: TRBJ2-2
clone_size: few
cdr3_aa: CASSPPSRGVRRELFF
cdr3_nt: TGTGCCAGCAGCCCCCCCTCTCGTGGGGTCCGCCGGGAGCTGTTTTTT

d_call: .
v_call: TRBV5-1
j_call: TRBJ2-3
clone_size: many
cdr3_aa: CASSLSSGQDTQYF
cdr3_nt: TGCGCCAGCAGCTTGTCGTCAGGGCAAGATACGCAGTATTTT

d_call: TRBD1
v_call: TRBV29-1
j_call: TRBJ1-6
clone_size: few
cdr3_aa: CSVSTAGTGDNSPLHF
cdr3_nt: TGCAGCGTGTCAACAGCCGGGACAGGGGATAATTCACCCCTCCACTTT

d_call: .
v_call: TRBV15
j_call: TRBJ2-5
clone_size: few
cdr3_aa: CATSREGEPETQYF
cdr3_nt: TGTGCCACCAGCAGAGAAGGGGAGCCAGAGACCCAGTACTTC

d_call: .
v_call: TRBV11-3
j_call: TRBJ2-7
clone_size: .
cdr3_aa: CASSLEGGTYEQYF
cdr3_nt: TGTGCCAGCAGCTTAGAGGGGGGAACCTACGAGCAGTACTTC

d_call: .
v_call: TRBV7-9
j_call: TRBJ2-7
clone_size: many
cdr3_aa: CASSLGHQNIGAYEQYF
cdr3_nt: TGTGCCAGCAGCTTAGGGCACCAGAATATTGGAGCCTACGAGCAGTACTTC

d_call: .
v_call: TRBV3-1
j_call: TRBJ1-1
clone_size: many
cdr3_aa: CASSPGHLTEAFF
cdr3_nt: TGTGCCAGCAGCCCAGGACATCTCACTGAAGCTTTCTTT

d_call: .
v_call: TRBV20-1
j_call: TRBJ2-5
clone_size: few
cdr3_aa: CSARWISGTGSQYF
cdr3_nt: TGCAGTGCTAGGTGGATTAGCGGCACGGGGTCCCAGTACTTC

d_call: .
v_call: TRBV2
j_call: TRBJ1-1
clone_size: .
cdr3_aa: CASRKGGMNTEAFF
cdr3_nt: TGTGCCAGCAGGAAGGGAGGGATGAACACTGAAGCTTTCTTT

d_call: .
v_call: TRBV12-3/TRBV12-4
j_call: TRBJ2-1
clone_size: few
cdr3_aa: CASSTTGRPLNEQFF
cdr3_nt: TGTGCCAGCAGTACGACAGGCCGCCCTCTAAATGAGCAGTTCTTC

d_call: .
v_call: TRBV7-2
j_call: TRBJ2-7
clone_size: few
cdr3_aa: CASSLEVYSYEQYF
cdr3_nt: TGTGCCAGCAGCTTAGAGGTCTATTCCTACGAGCAGTACTTC

d_call: TRBD2
v_call: TRBV6-1
j_call: TRBJ2-1
clone_size: .
cdr3_aa: CASSDSSGRIFGNEQFF
cdr3_nt: TGTGCCAGCAGTGATTCTAGCGGGAGGATTTTCGGGAATGAGCAGTTCTTC

d_call: TRBD1
v_call: TRBV5-1
j_call: TRBJ2-3
clone_size: few
cdr3_aa: CASTPARTGSLHYTDTQYF
cdr3_nt: TGCGCCAGCACTCCCGCCAGGACAGGGTCCCTCCACTACACAGATACGCAGTATTTT

d_call: .
v_call: TRBV20-1
j_call: TRBJ2-5
clone_size: few
cdr3_aa: CSASPTSGHGSQETQYF
cdr3_nt: TGCAGTGCTAGCCCGACTTCCGGGCACGGGAGCCAAGAGACCCAGTACTTC

d_call: TRBD2
v_call: TRBV4-1
j_call: TRBJ2-1
clone_size: .
cdr3_aa: CASSQAGLAGYEQFF
cdr3_nt: TGCGCCAGCAGCCAAGCGGGGCTAGCGGGGTATGAGCAGTTCTTC

d_call: TRBD2
v_call: TRBV9
j_call: TRBJ2-2
clone_size: .
cdr3_aa: CASSAGGAGGELFF
cdr3_nt: TGTGCCAGCAGCGCCGGGGGGGCCGGCGGGGAGCTGTTTTTT

d_call: .
v_call: TRBV7-8
j_call: TRBJ2-2
clone_size: many
cdr3_aa: CASSLRERWDTGELFF
cdr3_nt: TGTGCCAGCAGCCTACGGGAGCGGTGGGACACCGGGGAGCTGTTTTTT

d_call: .
v_call: TRBV5-1
j_call: TRBJ1-6
clone_size: .
cdr3_aa: CASSLEGPGTTAEDSPLHF
cdr3_nt: TGCGCCAGCAGCTTGGAGGGTCCAGGGACCACCGCCGAGGATTCACCCCTCCACTTT

d_call: .
v_call: TRBV15
j_call: TRBJ2-7
clone_size: .
cdr3_aa: CATSRDSMRRYF
cdr3_nt: TGTGCCACCAGCAGGGACTCCATGAGGCGGTACTTC

d_call: TRBD1
v_call: TRBV20-1
j_call: TRBJ2-6
clone_size: once
cdr3_aa: CSAPGTGRSYTAGANVLTF
cdr3_nt: TGCAGTGCTCCCGGGACAGGGCGCTCCTACACGGCTGGGGCCAACGTCCTGACTTTC

d_call: .
v_call: TRBV3-1
j_call: TRBJ1-1
clone_size: .
cdr3_aa: CASSQGGGKAFF
cdr3_nt: TGTGCCAGCAGCCAAGGTGGAGGGAAAGCTTTCTTT

d_call: TRBD1
v_call: TRBV30
j_call: TRBJ1-5
clone_size: .
cdr3_aa: CAWSVGTGRNQPQHF
cdr3_nt: TGTGCCTGGAGTGTAGGGACAGGTCGAAATCAGCCCCAGCATTTT

d_call: .
v_call: TRBV7-2
j_call: TRBJ2-7
clone_size: few
cdr3_aa: CASSVSGTGTYEQYF
cdr3_nt: TGTGCCAGCAGCGTTAGCGGGACAGGGACCTACGAGCAGTACTTC

d_call: .
v_call: TRBV7-3
j_call: TRBJ2-7
clone_size: .
cdr3_aa: CASSLTRGDDVQYF
cdr3_nt: TGTGCCAGCAGCTTGACTAGGGGGGATGACGTGCAGTACTTC

d_call: TRBD2
v_call: TRBV12-3/TRBV12-4
j_call: TRBJ2-3
clone_size: few
cdr3_aa: CASSFFPAGMADTQYF
cdr3_nt: TGTGCCAGCAGTTTCTTTCCAGCGGGGATGGCAGATACGCAGTATTTT

d_call: .
v_call: TRBV2
j_call: TRBJ2-2
clone_size: .
cdr3_aa: CASTPDRVNGELFF
cdr3_nt: TGTGCCAGCACCCCGGACAGAGTCAACGGGGAGCTGTTTTTT

d_call: .
v_call: TRBV25-1
j_call: TRBJ2-5
clone_size: few
cdr3_aa: CASTTEHQETQYF
cdr3_nt: TGTGCCAGCACGACAGAGCACCAAGAGACCCAGTACTTC

d_call: .
v_call: TRBV20-1
j_call: TRBJ2-1
clone_size: .
cdr3_aa: CSAPSGPVYNEQFF
cdr3_nt: TGCAGTGCTCCGAGCGGTCCTGTCTACAATGAGCAGTTCTTC

d_call: .
v_call: TRBV12-3/TRBV12-4
j_call: TRBJ2-3
clone_size: .
cdr3_aa: CASSLTRTSTDTQYF
cdr3_nt: TGTGCCAGCAGTCTCACTAGAACTAGCACAGATACGCAGTATTTT

d_call: .
v_call: TRBV4-3
j_call: TRBJ1-5
clone_size: .
cdr3_aa: CASSQVEGQPQHF
cdr3_nt: TGCGCCAGCAGCCAAGTGGAGGGTCAGCCCCAGCATTTT

d_call: .
v_call: TRBV20-1
j_call: TRBJ1-1
clone_size: .
cdr3_aa: CSAIDTEAFF
cdr3_nt: TGCAGTGCGATCGACACTGAAGCTTTCTTT

d_call: .
v_call: TRBV11-2
j_call: TRBJ1-2
clone_size: .
cdr3_aa: CASSLDRVQDYGYTF
cdr3_nt: TGTGCCAGCAGCTTAGATCGGGTTCAAGACTATGGCTACACCTTC

d_call: TRBD1
v_call: TRBV9
j_call: TRBJ2-1
clone_size: few
cdr3_aa: CASSSHAGGVYNEQFF
cdr3_nt: TGTGCCAGCAGCTCCCATGCAGGGGGCGTTTACAATGAGCAGTTCTTC